The sequence of this T cell receptor (beta chain) was determined in a study of blood T cell repertoires in COVID-19. This CDR3 spans 19 amino acids. Looked up from germline, CDR1 is SGDLS and CDR2 is YYNGEE. Trimming cost V 1 base and J 1 base; bases outside gene matches: 9. Libraries were prepared by immunoSEQ multiplex PCR; TCRdb keeps only in-frame clonotypes and omits some of them. The table records approximately 380,000 clones, about 85% of them present only once. This sequence joins TRBV9 and TRBJ2-3; 13 bases are a match to TRBD2. This TCR came from a woman between 18 and 29 years old with acute or convalescent COVID-19. Sample: peripheral blood. CDR3 DNA sequence: TGTGCCAGCAGCGTAAGGGTAACCGGGACTAGCGGGGGCACAGATACGCAGTATTTT. Its protein is CASSVRVTGTSGGTDTQYF.